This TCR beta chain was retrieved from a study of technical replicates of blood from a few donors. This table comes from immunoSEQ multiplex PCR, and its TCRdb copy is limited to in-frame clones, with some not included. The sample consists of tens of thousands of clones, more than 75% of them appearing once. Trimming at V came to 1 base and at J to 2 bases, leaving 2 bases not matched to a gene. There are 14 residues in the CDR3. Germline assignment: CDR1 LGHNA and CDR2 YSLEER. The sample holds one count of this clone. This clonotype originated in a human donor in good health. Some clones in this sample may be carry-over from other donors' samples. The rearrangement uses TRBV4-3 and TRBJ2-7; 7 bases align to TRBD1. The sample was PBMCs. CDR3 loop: CASSQVQGAYEQYF. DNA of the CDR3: TGCGCCAGCAGCCAAGTCCAGGGGGCCTACGAGCAGTACTTC.